This record covers a single T cell receptor (beta chain). Its cognate antigen is unknown. Data came from immunoSEQ multiplex PCR; TCRdb stores just in-frame clones and leaves some out. The sample contains 40,000 to 50,000 clones, roughly 81% of which appear only once. This record belongs to a study of STAT3 mutations in large granular lymphocyte leukemia. Study-wide context: Roughly half of the longitudinally sequenced T-LGLL patients carried detectable canonical activating STAT3 mutations. Study-level results: No sample exists from the first appearance of each clone. Treatment regimens differed across patients between samplings. Every T-cell large granular lymphocyte leukemia patient had at least one immunodominant TCR beta clonotype. In several patients, dominant TCR clone burden exceeded STAT3 mutant burden.

This CDR3 is 12 amino acids long. V lost 4 bases and J 11 bases, leaving 12 bases between the germline ends. Germline assignment: CDR1 SEHNR and CDR2 FQNEAQ (reference sequence). The sample was PBMCs. The receptor was derived from a human donor with T large granular lymphocyte leukemia. Some clones in this sample may be carry-over from other donors' samples. The chain uses TRBV7-9 and TRBJ1-5, with D possibly being TRBD1 (5 bases). Here the CDR3 reads CASSSGGTSQHF. The CDR3 bases are TGTGCCAGCAGCTCCGGCGGGACTTCCCAGCATTTT.